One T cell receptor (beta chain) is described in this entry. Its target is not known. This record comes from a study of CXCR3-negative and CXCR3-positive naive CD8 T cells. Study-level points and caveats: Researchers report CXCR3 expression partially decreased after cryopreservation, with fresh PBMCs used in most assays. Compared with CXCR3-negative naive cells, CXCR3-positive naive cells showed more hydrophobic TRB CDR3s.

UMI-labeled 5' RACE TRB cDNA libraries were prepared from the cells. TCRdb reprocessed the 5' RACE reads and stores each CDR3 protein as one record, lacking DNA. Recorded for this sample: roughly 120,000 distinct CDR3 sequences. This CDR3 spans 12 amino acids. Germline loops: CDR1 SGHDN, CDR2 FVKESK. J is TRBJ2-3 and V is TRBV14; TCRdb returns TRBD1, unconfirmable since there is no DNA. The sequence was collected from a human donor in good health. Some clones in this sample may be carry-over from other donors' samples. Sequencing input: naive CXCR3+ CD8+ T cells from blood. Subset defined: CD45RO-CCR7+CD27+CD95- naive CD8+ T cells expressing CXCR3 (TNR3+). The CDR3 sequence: CASSPQGDTQYF.